This passage covers 10 T cell receptor beta chains from one sample sequenced in a study of blood T cell repertoires in COVID-19. Clones were read by immunoSEQ multiplex PCR, and TCRdb kept only the in-frame ones, dropping some. The sample yields roughly 79,000 clones, about 87% seen once. Sequenced: peripheral blood. The receptors were gathered from a woman aged 45-65 years with acute or convalescent COVID-19.

The chain has TRBV12-3 or TRBV12-4 and TRBJ2-7, with D perhaps TRBD2 (6 bases). This CDR3 spans 13 amino acids. Trimming shortened V by 7 bases and J by 2 bases, and 12 bases separated the two germline ends. CDR3 sequence (DNA): TGTGCCAGCACCGGGACTTCCCCCTACGAGCAGTACTTC. This codes for CASTGTSPYEQYF.

The CDR3 sequence: CASSLRFGGAYEQYF. CDR3 bases: TGTGCCAGCAGCCTTCGTTTCGGGGGGGCCTACGAGCAGTACTTC. J is TRBJ2-7 and V is TRBV9; the match to TRBD2 covers 8 bases. The V gene's germline CDR1 is SGDLS and CDR2 YYNGEE. The CDR3 covers 15 residues. Germline trimming cut 4 bases from V and 2 bases from J; bases unmatched to any gene: 8.

This chain links TRBV18 with TRBJ1-2; D gene unclear. V shed 3 bases and J shed 9 bases, with 11 bases lying between them. The CDR3 contains 12 residues. Germline V gene lookup returns CDR1 KGHSH and CDR2 LQKENI. The CDR3 loop is CASSPRSWSYTF. Written as DNA, the CDR3 is TGTGCCAGCTCACCGAGGTCTTGGAGCTACACCTTC.

V gene TRBV5-1 combines with J gene TRBJ1-5; D remains ambiguous. V lost 4 bases to trimming and J lost 3 bases, with 11 bases between them. Germline V gene lookup returns CDR1 SGHRS and CDR2 YFSETQ. The CDR3 consists of 14 residues. The CDR3 DNA sequence: TGCGCCAGCAGCCCGGAGACCTTCAATCAGCCCCAGCATTTT. This encodes CASSPETFNQPQHF.

This rearrangement joins TRBV5-1 to TRBJ2-5, with D possibly matching TRBD2 (5 bases). The CDR3 consists of 13 residues. Germline V CDR1 and CDR2: SGHRS, YFSETQ. Trimming pared 0 bases from V and 2 bases from J, leaving 5 bases between. In DNA, the CDR3 is TGCGCCAGCAGCTTGGGACTACAAGAGACCCAGTACTTC. As protein: CASSLGLQETQYF.

J is TRBJ2-7 and V is TRBV24-1, with TRBD2 as a possible D gene (5 bases). V lost 3 bases and J 1 base, leaving 12 bases between the germline ends. Germline CDR1 KGHDR, CDR2 SFDVKD. The CDR3 is 15 amino acids. The CDR3 region has the DNA TGTGCCACCAGTGATACCAGCGGAAGATCCTACGAGCAGTACTTC. As protein: CATSDTSGRSYEQYF.

The gene calls are TRBV18 and TRBJ1-1, with a tentative D call TRBD1 (6 bases). Trimming pared 0 bases from V and 4 bases from J, leaving 15 bases between. This CDR3 region has 16 residues. Germline V CDR1 and CDR2: KGHSH, LQKENI. The CDR3, as DNA: TGTGCCAGCTCACCACCGAATGGGGCCAGGGGCACTGAAGCTTTCTTT. It codes for CASSPPNGARGTEAFF.

The rearrangement joins TRBV9 to TRBJ1-3, with D perhaps TRBD1 (6 bases). Trimming took 0 bases from V and 3 from J, leaving 13 bases between them. This CDR3 has 16 amino acids. Germline assignment: CDR1 SGDLS and CDR2 YYNGEE. Written as DNA, the CDR3 is TGTGCCAGCAGCGTAGGGGCGGACAGTGGTGGAAACACCATATATTTT. Protein product: CASSVGADSGGNTIYF.

The chain has TRBV28 and TRBJ2-7; D gene uncertain. Trimming left V 3 bases short and J 6 bases short, with 12 bases between. In germline, CDR1 is MDHEN, CDR2 SYDVKM. CDR3 length equals 13 residues. DNA of the CDR3: TGTGCCAGCAGTTTCCGGTCCCCCCCCGAGCAGTACTTC. It encodes CASSFRSPPEQYF.

This chain links TRBV5-1 with TRBJ1-5; D may be TRBD1 (6 bases). V was shortened by 7 bases and J by 3 bases, with 20 bases between the two germline ends. CDR1 is SGHRS, CDR2 YFSETQ, per germline. The CDR3 consists of 16 residues. CDR3 coding DNA: TGCGCCAGCGCCTGGCGGGGGGCGATGGACAATCAGCCCCAGCATTTT. This encodes CASAWRGAMDNQPQHF.